This TCR beta chain was found in a study of blood T cell repertoires in COVID-19. Sequenced by immunoSEQ multiplex PCR; TCRdb stores in-frame clones only, minus some. The sample holds about 100,000 clones, 75% to 90% seen once. Between the trimmed V and J ends, which lost 5 bases and 0 bases, there was a span of 12 bases. CDR1 and CDR2 (germline): SGHDN, FVKESK. The CDR3 loop spans 15 amino acids. V and J are TRBV14 and TRBJ2-3, with D perhaps TRBD2 (6 bases). The clonotype was recovered from a woman of 80 years or more with acute or convalescent COVID-19. The sequenced sample consisted of peripheral blood. The CDR3 DNA sequence: TGTGCCAGCAGCTTCAGGGCGGGGAGCACAGATACGCAGTATTTT. This codes for CASSFRAGSTDTQYF.